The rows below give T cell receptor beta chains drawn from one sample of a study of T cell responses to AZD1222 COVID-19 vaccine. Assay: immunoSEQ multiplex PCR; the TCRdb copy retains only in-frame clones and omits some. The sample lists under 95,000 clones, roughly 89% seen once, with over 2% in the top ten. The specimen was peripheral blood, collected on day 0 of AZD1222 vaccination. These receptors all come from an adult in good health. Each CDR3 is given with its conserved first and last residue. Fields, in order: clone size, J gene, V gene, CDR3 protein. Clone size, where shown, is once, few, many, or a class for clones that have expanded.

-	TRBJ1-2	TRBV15	CATSRGDRGHGYTF
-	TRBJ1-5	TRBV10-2	CASSGGQGGYQPQHF
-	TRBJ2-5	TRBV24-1	CATSPAPDQETQYF
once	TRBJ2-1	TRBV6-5	CASSYDYRTSYNEQFF
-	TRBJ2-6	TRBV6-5	CASRTTGSGANVLTF
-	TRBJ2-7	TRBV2	CASTSGAMNEQYF
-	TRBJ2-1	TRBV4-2	CASSLSGGPHNEQFF
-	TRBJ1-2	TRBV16	CASSQSGAGHGYTF
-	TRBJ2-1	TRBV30	CAWNKGSYNEQFF
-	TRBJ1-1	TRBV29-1	CSVSGLTSAIGNTEAFF
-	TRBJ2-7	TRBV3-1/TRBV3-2	CASSQGPDSYEQYF
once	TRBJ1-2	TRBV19	CASSTTGATYGYTF
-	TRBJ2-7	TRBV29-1	CSVRRPSREQYF
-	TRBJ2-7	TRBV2	CASTQGTSGGYEQYF
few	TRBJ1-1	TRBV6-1	CASSDGERLEAFF
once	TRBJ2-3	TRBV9	CASSRQGSTDTQYF
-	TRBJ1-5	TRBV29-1	CSVRDGENQPQHF
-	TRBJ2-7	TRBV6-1	CASSETAGSSYEQYF
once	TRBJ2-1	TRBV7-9	CASSPGQNYNEQFF
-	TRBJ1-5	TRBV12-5	CASGRQGIGQPQHF
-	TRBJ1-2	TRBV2	CAIKDSLEYGYTF
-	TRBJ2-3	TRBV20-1	CSARASDTQYF
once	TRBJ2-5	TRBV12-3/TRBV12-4	CASSLRTSQTQYF
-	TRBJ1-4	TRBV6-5	CASSYSAGNEKLFF
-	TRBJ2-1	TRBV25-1	CASSGGLAGEPYNEQFF
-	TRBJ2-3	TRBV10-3	CATLRLGADTDTQYF
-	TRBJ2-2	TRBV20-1	CSASRAAGTGELFF
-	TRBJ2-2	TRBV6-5	CASSYSPGTNTGELFF
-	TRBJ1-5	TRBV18	CASSPFGQGSQPQHF
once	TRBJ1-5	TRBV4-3	CASSQDVGGNQPQHF
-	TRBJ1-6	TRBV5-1	CASSLADRENSPLHF
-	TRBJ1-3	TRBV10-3	CAISEGIGVSGNTIYF
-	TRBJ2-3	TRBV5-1	CASSPGLAQGTQYF
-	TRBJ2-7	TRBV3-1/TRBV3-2	CASSQYTSGSSYEQYF
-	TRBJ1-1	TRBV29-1	CSVAPGWGMNTEAFF
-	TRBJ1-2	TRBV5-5	CASSPYSVSPYGYTF
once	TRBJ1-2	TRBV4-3	CASSQLSADSNYGYTF